Following are 23 T cell receptor beta chains from one sample sequenced in a study of blood T cell repertoires in COVID-19. Clones were sequenced by immunoSEQ multiplex PCR, and TCRdb holds only the in-frame ones, with some missing. The data hold tens of thousands of clones, with about 93% observed a single time. What was sequenced was peripheral blood. Every receptor here comes from a human donor in a cohort sampled during active COVID-19.

The chain recombines TRBV7-2 with TRBJ1-3; 10 bases align to TRBD1. The CDR3 is 16 residues long. Trimming took 2 bases from V and 4 from J; bases not matched to a gene: 5. Germline assignment: CDR1 SGHTA and CDR2 FQGNSA. CDR3 region: CASSLTGTGAGNTIYF. The CDR3 region has the DNA TGTGCCAGCAGCTTAACCGGGACAGGGGCCGGAAACACCATATATTTT.

This rearrangement joins TRBV29-1 to TRBJ1-2; D is possibly TRBD1 (6 bases). Trimming shortened V by 5 bases and J by 8 bases, and 18 bases separated the two germline ends. Germline CDR1 SQVTM, CDR2 ANQGSEA. The CDR3 contains 13 residues. The CDR3 is CSVRAQGRDGYTF. CDR3 sequence (DNA): TGCAGCGTTAGAGCTCAGGGGAGGGACGGCTACACCTTC. Combining the CDR3 with reference TRBV29-1 and TRBJ1-2 gives the whole variable domain SAVISQKPSRDICQRGTSLTIQCQVDSQVTMMFWYRQQPGQSLTLIATANQGSEATYESGFVIDKFPISRPNLTFSTLTVSNMSPEDSSIYLCSVRAQGRDGYTFGSGTRLTVV.

The chain employs TRBV6-5 and TRBJ2-2, with 7 bases that match TRBD1. Germline CDR1 is MNHEY and CDR2 is SVGAGI. This CDR3 region has 14 residues. Trimming removed 6 bases from V and 7 bases from J; junction bases left unmatched: 8. DNA of the CDR3: TGTGCCAGCAGCCGGAAGGGGGCGGACGGGGAGCTGTTTTTT. Protein: CASSRKGADGELFF.

V gene TRBV15 combines with J gene TRBJ1-1, with 9 nucleotides matching TRBD1. Trimming at V came to 2 bases and at J to 0 bases, leaving 4 bases not matched to a gene. CDR1 is LNHNV and CDR2 is YYDKDF in the germline V gene (reference sequence). CDR3 length equals 16 residues. Here the CDR3 reads CATSRHGTGMNTEAFF. Written as DNA, the CDR3 is TGTGCCACCAGCAGACACGGGACAGGGATGAACACTGAAGCTTTCTTT.

J is TRBJ1-4 and V is TRBV5-8; 8 bases align to TRBD1. The V gene end was trimmed by 0 bases and the J gene end by 3 bases; junction bases not matched to a gene: 4. Looked up from germline, CDR1 is SGHTS and CDR2 is YDEGEE. This CDR3 comprises 16 residues. CDR3 DNA sequence: TGTGCCAGCAGCTTGGGGACAGGGTTGGCTAATGAAAAACTGTTTTTT. Translating it yields CASSLGTGLANEKLFF.

The rearrangement links TRBV12-3 or TRBV12-4 to TRBJ1-2, with no clear D. Trimming pared 6 bases from V and 7 bases from J, leaving 15 bases between. This CDR3 is built from 13 residues. As DNA, the CDR3 is TGTGCCAGCAGCCACAGAAGATTGGGTGGCTACACCTTC. This translates into CASSHRRLGGYTF.

The chain employs TRBV18 and TRBJ2-2, with 8 bases fitting TRBD1. CDR1 is KGHSH, CDR2 LQKENI, per germline. J lost 6 bases, V lost 2 bases, and 5 bases had no gene match. CDR3 length equals 15 residues. The CDR3 reads CASSPAGGGPGELFF. The CDR3 region has the DNA TGTGCCAGCTCACCAGCAGGGGGCGGACCCGGGGAGCTGTTTTTT.

The J gene is TRBJ1-5, the V gene TRBV2; possible D gene TRBD1, 5 bases. This CDR3 spans 14 amino acids. Trimming pared 7 bases from V and 7 bases from J, leaving 17 bases between. In germline, CDR1 is SNHLY, CDR2 FYNNEI. The chain's CDR3 is CASTQIQEGQPQHF. The CDR3 DNA sequence: TGTGCCAGCACTCAGATTCAGGAGGGGCAGCCCCAGCATTTT.

This chain connects TRBV4-3 to TRBJ1-1; D is possibly TRBD1 (5 bases). This CDR3 comprises 13 residues. The V end lost 4 bases, the J end lost 5 bases, and 11 bases lay between the germline ends. CDR1 is LGHNA and CDR2 is YSLEER in the germline V gene. As DNA, the CDR3 is TGCGCCAGCAGCCCCAGGGCGGGGACTGAAGCTTTCTTT. This codes for CASSPRAGTEAFF.

In its sample, this clone was seen once. The V and J genes are TRBV20-1 and TRBJ2-7; D not certain. Trimming pared 0 bases from V and 4 bases from J, leaving 4 bases between. CDR3 length: 11 residues. CDR1 DFQATT and CDR2 SNEGSKA come from the germline V gene (reference sequence). The CDR3 DNA reads TGCAGTGCTAGAGAGCGGTACGAGCAGTACTTC. Its protein is CSARERYEQYF.

J is TRBJ1-2 and V is TRBV5-6; possibly TRBD1 for D (6 bases). Trimming took 0 bases from V and 2 from J, leaving 8 bases between them. Germline lookup yields CDR1 SGHDT and CDR2 YYEEEE. The CDR3 is 14 residues long. The CDR3 bases are TGTGCCAGCAGCTTGGTCGACAGGAACTATGGCTACACCTTC. It encodes CASSLVDRNYGYTF.

This clone showed up just a few times. V and J are TRBV5-1 and TRBJ2-1, with 9 bases aligning to TRBD1. V gave up 1 base and J gave up 5 bases; unmatched junction bases: 10. CDR3 size: 17 residues. Germline V gene sequence: CDR1 SGHRS, CDR2 YFSETQ. The CDR3 nucleotides read TGCGCCAGCAGCTTGCAGCCCGGGACAGGGTTCCACAATGAGCAGTTCTTC. Amino acid sequence: CASSLQPGTGFHNEQFF. The full variable domain, with the rest looked up from reference TRBV5-1 and TRBJ2-1, is KAGVTQTPRYLIKTRGQQVTLSCSPISGHRSVSWYQQTPGQGLQFLFEYFSETQRNKGNFPGRFSGRQFSNSRSEMNVSTLELGDSALYLCASSLQPGTGFHNEQFFGPGTRLTVL.

The rearrangement uses TRBV6-4 and TRBJ1-1; a possible D gene is TRBD1 (5 bases). Germline V lookup: CDR1 MRHNA, CDR2 SNTAGT. This CDR3 comprises 11 residues. V lost 8 bases and J lost 3, with 7 bases in between. The CDR3 coding sequence is TGTGCCAGCCGGGGGGACACTGAAGCTTTCTTT. It encodes CASRGDTEAFF.

The chain joins TRBV18 to TRBJ1-5, with D perhaps matching TRBD1 (5 bases). Per the germline V gene, CDR1 is KGHSH and CDR2 is LQKENI. The V end was cut by 3 bases, the J end by 6 bases, with 18 bases between. The CDR3 contains 16 residues. The CDR3 coding sequence is TGTGCCAGCTCACCTCCGGACCCGGGGGGGGGTCAGCCCCAGCATTTT. Protein sequence: CASSPPDPGGGQPQHF.

Here the CDR3 reads CASSGATLEGQPQHF. The CDR3 region has the DNA TGTGCCAGTAGTGGGGCAACCCTGGAAGGTCAGCCCCAGCATTTT. The rearrangement uses TRBV19 and TRBJ1-5; D might be TRBD1 (5 bases). V was trimmed by 5 bases and J by 6 bases, leaving 17 bases between them. The V gene's germline CDR1 is LNHDA and CDR2 SQIVND (reference sequence). This CDR3 spans 15 amino acids.

This chain links TRBV9 with TRBJ1-4; D not resolved. The V gene lost 6 bases and the J gene lost 3 bases, with 12 bases spanning the gap. CDR3 length equals 14 residues. Germline V gene data show CDR1 as SGDLS and CDR2 as YYNGEE. The CDR3 nucleotides read TGTGCCAGCAACGCGGGCTTAGCTAATGAAAAACTGTTTTTT. This encodes CASNAGLANEKLFF.

The V call is TRBV4-2, the J call TRBJ2-4; 13 nucleotides match TRBD2. Per germline, CDR1 LGHNA and CDR2 YNFKEQ. There are 20 residues in the CDR3. The trim removed 5 bases at V and 3 bases at J, leaving 16 bases unmatched. In DNA form, the CDR3 reads TGTGCCAGCAGCATACGACTAGCGGGGGGACGTATTGAGGGCAAAAACATTCAGTACTTC. It encodes CASSIRLAGGRIEGKNIQYF.

This chain connects TRBV9 to TRBJ2-3; the match to TRBD1 covers 7 bases. This CDR3 spans 18 amino acids. J lost 0 bases, V lost 0 bases, and 10 bases had no gene match. In germline, CDR1 is SGDLS, CDR2 YYNGEE. The CDR3 DNA reads TGTGCCAGCAGCGTAGCCCCGACCAGGGGGTCTAGCACAGATACGCAGTATTTT. Amino acid sequence: CASSVAPTRGSSTDTQYF.

The chain employs TRBV2 and TRBJ1-3, with 7 bases lining up with TRBD1. The CDR3 has 14 amino acids. Germline loops: CDR1 SNHLY, CDR2 FYNNEI. The junction had 2 bases not matched to a gene; V was cut back by 6 bases and J by 0 bases. The CDR3 bases are TGTGCCAGCAGCCGACAGGGCTCTGGAAACACCATATATTTT. This gives the protein CASSRQGSGNTIYF. Drawing the rest from reference TRBV2 and TRBJ1-3, the complete variable domain is EPEVTQTPSHQVTQMGQEVILRCVPISNHLYFYWYRQILGQKVEFLVSFYNNEISEKSEIFDDQFSVERPDGSNFTLKIRSTKLEDSAMYFCASSRQGSGNTIYFGEGSWLTVV.

The gene calls are TRBV9 and TRBJ2-7; 8 positions match TRBD1. V shed 0 bases, J shed 6 bases, and the junction held 5 bases outside the gene matches. Germline V CDR1 and CDR2: SGDLS, YYNGEE. CDR3 length: 14 amino acids. The CDR3 nucleotides are TGTGCCAGCAGCGTAGTGGCAGGGGGCGGCGAGCAGTACTTC. The encoded protein is CASSVVAGGGEQYF.

V gene TRBV7-2 combines with J gene TRBJ2-1, with 8 nucleotides matching TRBD2. V lost 5 bases, J lost 3 bases, and 9 bases stayed unmatched. CDR3 size: 16 residues. Germline V gives CDR1 SGHTA, CDR2 FQGNSA. CDR3 coding DNA: TGTGCCAGCAGCCTCCAGGGGCGGGGGGTCTACAATGAGCAGTTCTTC. Its translation: CASSLQGRGVYNEQFF.

The chain carries TRBV5-1 and TRBJ2-7; D possibly corresponds to TRBD1 (5 bases). The germline CDR1 and CDR2 sequences are SGHRS and YFSETQ. Trimming took off 2 bases at V and 4 bases at J, with 13 bases between the two ends. The CDR3 is 14 residues long. Here the CDR3 DNA reads TGCGCCAGCAGCTTAACCCCTACAGGATACGAGCAGTACTTC. As protein: CASSLTPTGYEQYF. The whole variable domain, filled in from reference TRBV5-1 and TRBJ2-7, reads KAGVTQTPRYLIKTRGQQVTLSCSPISGHRSVSWYQQTPGQGLQFLFEYFSETQRNKGNFPGRFSGRQFSNSRSEMNVSTLELGDSALYLCASSLTPTGYEQYFGPGTRLTVT.

The CDR3 nucleotides are TGTGCCAGCAGCTTAACCGGACAGGGTCCTGGAAACACCATATATTTT. This sequence encodes CASSLTGQGPGNTIYF. The rearrangement links TRBV7-2 to TRBJ1-3; 8 positions agree with TRBD1. CDR1 and CDR2 (germline): SGHTA, FQGNSA. The CDR3 runs 16 residues. V gave up 2 bases and J gave up 2 bases; unmatched junction bases: 5.